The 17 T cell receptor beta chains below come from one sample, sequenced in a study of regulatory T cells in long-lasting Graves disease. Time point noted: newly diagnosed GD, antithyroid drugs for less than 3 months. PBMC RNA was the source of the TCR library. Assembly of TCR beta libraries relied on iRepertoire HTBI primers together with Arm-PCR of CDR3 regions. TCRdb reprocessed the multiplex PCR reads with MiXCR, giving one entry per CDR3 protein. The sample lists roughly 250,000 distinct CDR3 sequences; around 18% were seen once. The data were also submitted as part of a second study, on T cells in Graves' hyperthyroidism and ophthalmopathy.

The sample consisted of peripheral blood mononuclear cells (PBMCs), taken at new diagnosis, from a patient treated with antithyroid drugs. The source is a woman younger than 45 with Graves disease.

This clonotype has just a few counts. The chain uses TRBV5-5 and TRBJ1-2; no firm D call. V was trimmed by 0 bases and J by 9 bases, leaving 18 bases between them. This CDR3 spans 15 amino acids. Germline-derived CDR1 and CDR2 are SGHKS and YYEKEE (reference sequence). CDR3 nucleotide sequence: TGTGCCAGCAGCTTGGTATTTTTGGCACCCGCCAGCTACACCTTC. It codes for CASSLVFLAPASYTF.

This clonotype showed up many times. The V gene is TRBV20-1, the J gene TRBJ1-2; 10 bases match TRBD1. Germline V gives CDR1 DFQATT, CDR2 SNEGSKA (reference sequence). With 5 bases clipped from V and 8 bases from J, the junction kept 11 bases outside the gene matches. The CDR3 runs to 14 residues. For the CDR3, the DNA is TGCAGTGCTCCCTCGAGACAGGGGGCGAAGGGCTACACCTTC. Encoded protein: CSAPSRQGAKGYTF.

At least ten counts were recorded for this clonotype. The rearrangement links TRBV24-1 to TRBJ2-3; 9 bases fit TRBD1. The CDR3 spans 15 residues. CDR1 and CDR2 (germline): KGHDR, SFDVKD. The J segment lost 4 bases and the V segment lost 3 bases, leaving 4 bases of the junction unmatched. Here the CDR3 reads CATSDPGTGSDTQYF. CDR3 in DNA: TGTGCCACCAGTGATCCCGGGACAGGGTCAGATACGCAGTATTTT.

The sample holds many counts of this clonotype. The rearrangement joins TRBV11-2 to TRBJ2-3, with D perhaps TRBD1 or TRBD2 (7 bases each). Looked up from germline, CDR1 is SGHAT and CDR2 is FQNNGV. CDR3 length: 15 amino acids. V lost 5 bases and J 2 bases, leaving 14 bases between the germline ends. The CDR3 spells CASSGEGALTDTQYF. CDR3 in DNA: TGTGCCAGCAGCGGGGAGGGGGCGCTCACAGATACGCAGTATTTT. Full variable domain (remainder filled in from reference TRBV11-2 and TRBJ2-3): EAGVAQSPRYKIIEKRQSVAFWCNPISGHATLYWYQQILGQGPKLLIQFQNNGVVDDSQLPKDRFSAERLKGVDSTLKIQPAKLEDSAVYLCASSGEGALTDTQYFGPGTRLTVL.

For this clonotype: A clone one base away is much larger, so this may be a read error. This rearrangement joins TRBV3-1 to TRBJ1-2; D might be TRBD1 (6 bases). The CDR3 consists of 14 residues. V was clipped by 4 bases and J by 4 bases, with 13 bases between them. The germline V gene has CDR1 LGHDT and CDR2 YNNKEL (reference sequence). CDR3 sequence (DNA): TGTGCCAGCAGCCGTGTCAGGGGTGGCTATGGCTACACCTTC. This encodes CASSRVRGGYGYTF. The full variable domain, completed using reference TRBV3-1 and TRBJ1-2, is DTAVSQTPKYLVTQMGNDKSIKCEQNLGHDTMYWYKQDSKKFLKIMFSYNNKELIINETVPNRFSPKSPDKAHLNLHINSLELGDSAVYFCASSRVRGGYGYTFGSGTRLTVV.

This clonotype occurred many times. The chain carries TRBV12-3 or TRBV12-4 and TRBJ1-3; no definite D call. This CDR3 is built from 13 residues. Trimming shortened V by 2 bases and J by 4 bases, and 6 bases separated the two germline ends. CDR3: CASSLSGGNTIYF. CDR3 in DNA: TGTGCCAGCAGTTTAAGTGGAGGAAACACCATATATTTT.

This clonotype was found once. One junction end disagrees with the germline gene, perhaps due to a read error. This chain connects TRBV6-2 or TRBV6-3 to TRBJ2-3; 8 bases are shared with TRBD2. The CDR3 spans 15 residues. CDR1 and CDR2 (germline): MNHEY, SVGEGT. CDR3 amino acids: CASSDSGRGGGTQYF. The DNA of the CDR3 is TGTGCCAGCAGTGACTCCGGGAGGGGGGGAGGGACGCAGTATTTT.

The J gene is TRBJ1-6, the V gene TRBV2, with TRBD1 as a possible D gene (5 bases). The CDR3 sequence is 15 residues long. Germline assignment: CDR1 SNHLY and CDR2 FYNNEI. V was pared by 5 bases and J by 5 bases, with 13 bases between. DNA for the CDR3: TGTGCCAGCAGTCGGTGGGAAGGGGATAATTCACCCCTCCACTTT. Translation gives CASSRWEGDNSPLHF.

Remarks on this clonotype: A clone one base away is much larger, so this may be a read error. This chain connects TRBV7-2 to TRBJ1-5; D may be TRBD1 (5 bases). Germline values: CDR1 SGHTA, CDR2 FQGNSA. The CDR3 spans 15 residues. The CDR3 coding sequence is TGTGTCAGCAGCCAAGGGGCTCCCCCTAATCAGCCCCAGCATTTT. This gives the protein CVSSQGAPPNQPQHF.

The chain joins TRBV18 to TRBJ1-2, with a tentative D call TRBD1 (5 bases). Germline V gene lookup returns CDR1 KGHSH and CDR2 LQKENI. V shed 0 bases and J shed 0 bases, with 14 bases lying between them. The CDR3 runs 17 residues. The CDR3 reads CASSPPQGSSANYGYTF. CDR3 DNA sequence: TGTGCCAGCTCACCACCGCAGGGCAGCTCCGCTAACTATGGCTACACCTTC.

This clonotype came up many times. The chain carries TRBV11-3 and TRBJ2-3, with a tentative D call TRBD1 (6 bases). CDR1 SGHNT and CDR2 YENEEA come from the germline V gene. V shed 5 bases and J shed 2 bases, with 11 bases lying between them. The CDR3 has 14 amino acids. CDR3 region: CASSRSGVTDTQYF. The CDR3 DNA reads TGTGCCAGCAGCCGATCAGGGGTCACAGATACGCAGTATTTT. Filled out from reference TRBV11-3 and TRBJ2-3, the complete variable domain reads EAGVVQSPRYKIIEKKQPVAFWCNPISGHNTLYWYLQNLGQGPELLIRYENEEAVDDSQLPKDRFSAERLKGVDSTLKIQPAELGDSAVYLCASSRSGVTDTQYFGPGTRLTVL.

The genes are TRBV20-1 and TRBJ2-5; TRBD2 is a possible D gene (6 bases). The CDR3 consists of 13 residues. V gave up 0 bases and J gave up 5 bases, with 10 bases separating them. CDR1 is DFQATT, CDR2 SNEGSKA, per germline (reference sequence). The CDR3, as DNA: TGCAGTGCTAGAGATTCGAGCGGGGAGACCCAGTACTTC. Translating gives CSARDSSGETQYF.

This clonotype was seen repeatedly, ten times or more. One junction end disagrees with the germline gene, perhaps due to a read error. CDR3 loop: CASSPERGFGTHLF. CDR3 DNA sequence: TGTGCCAGCAGCCCCGAAAGGGGTTTTGGGACTCACCTCTTC. This chain joins TRBV7-2 and TRBJ2-5; D is perhaps TRBD2 (6 bases). Germline V CDR1 and CDR2: SGHTA, FQGNSA. The CDR3 extends over 14 amino acids.

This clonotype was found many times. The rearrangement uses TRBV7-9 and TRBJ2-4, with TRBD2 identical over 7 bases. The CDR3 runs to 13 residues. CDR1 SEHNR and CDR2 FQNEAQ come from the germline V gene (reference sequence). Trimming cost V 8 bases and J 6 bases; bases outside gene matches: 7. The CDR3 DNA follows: TGTGCCAGCGACCTCGGGGGGAGAAACATTCAGTACTTC. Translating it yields CASDLGGRNIQYF.

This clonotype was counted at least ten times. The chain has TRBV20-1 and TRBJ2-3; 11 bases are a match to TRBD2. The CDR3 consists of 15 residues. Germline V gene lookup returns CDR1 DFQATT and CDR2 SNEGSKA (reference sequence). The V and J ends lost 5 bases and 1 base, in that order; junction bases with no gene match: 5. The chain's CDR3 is CSAYSGGGGTDTQYF. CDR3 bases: TGCAGTGCTTATAGCGGGGGGGGAGGCACAGATACGCAGTATTTT.

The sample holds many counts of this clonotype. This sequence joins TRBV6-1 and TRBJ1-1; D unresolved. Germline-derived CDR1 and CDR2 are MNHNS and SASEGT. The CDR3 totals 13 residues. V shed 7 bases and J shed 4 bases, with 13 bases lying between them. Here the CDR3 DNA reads TGTGCCAGCACTGACACGGTCCTCACTGAAGCTTTCTTT. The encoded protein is CASTDTVLTEAFF.

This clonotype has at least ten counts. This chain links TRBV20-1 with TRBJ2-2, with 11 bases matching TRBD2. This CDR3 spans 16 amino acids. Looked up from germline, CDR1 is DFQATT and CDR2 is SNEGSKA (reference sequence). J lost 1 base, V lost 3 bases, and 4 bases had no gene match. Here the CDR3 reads CSARGGLAGNTGELFF. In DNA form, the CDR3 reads TGCAGTGCTAGGGGTGGACTAGCGGGGAACACCGGGGAGCTGTTTTTT.